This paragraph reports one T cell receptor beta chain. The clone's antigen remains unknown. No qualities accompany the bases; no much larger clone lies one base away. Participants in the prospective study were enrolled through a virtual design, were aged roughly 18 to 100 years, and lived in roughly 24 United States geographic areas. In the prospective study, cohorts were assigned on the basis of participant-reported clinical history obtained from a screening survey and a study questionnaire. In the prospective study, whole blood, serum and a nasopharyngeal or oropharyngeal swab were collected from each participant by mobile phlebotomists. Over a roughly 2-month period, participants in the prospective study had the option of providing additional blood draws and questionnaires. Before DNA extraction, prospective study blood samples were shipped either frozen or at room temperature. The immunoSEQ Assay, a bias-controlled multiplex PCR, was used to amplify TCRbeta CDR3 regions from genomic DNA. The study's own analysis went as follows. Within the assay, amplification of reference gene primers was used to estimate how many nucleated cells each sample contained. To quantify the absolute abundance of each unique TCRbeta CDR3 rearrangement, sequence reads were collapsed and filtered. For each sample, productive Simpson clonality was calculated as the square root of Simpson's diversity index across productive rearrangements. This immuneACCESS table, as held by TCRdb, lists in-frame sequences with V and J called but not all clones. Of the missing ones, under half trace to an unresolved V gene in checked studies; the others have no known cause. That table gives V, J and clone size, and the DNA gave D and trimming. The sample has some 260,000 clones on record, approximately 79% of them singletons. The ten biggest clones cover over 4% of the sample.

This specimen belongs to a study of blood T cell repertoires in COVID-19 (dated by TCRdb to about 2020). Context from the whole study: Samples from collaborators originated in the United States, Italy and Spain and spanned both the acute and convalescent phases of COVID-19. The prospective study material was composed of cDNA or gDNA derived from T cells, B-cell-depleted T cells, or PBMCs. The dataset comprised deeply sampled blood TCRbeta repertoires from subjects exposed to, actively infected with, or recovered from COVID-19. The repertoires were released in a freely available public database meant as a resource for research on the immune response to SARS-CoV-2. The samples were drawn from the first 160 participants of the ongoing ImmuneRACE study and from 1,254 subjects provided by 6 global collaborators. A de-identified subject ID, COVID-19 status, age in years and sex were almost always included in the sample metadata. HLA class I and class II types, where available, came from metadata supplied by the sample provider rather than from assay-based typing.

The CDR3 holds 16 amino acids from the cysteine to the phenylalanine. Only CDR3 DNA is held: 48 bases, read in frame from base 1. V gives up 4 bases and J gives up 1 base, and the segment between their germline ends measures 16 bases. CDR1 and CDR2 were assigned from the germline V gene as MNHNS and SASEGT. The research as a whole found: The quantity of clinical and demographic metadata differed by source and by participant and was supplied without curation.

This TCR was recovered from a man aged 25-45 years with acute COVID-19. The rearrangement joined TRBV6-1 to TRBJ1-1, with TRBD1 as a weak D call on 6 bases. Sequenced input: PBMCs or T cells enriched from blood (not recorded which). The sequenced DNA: TGTGCCAGCAGTGCGGGGCGTGGCAGGGGGAACACTGAAGCTTTCTTT. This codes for CASSAGRGRGNTEAFF.